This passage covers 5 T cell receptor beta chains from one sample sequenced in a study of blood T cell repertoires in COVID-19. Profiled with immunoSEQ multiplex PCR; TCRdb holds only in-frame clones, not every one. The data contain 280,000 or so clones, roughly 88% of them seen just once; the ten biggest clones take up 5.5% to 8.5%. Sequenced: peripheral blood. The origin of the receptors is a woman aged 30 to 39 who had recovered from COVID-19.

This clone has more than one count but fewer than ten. As DNA, the CDR3 is TGTGCCAGCAGTCCCGGATCTGAGGATGAAAAACTGTTTTTT. Translating gives CASSPGSEDEKLFF. J is TRBJ1-4 and V is TRBV6-4; no clear D. Germline V CDR1 and CDR2: MRHNA, SNTAGT. The CDR3 consists of 14 residues. V was trimmed by 5 bases and J by 6 bases, leaving 13 bases between them.

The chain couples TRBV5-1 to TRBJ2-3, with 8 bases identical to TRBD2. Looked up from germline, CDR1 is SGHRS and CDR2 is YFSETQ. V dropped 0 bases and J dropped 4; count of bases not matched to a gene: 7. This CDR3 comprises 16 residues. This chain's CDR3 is CASSLAAGGAADTQYF. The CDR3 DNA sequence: TGCGCCAGCAGCTTGGCCGCGGGGGGAGCCGCAGATACGCAGTATTTT.

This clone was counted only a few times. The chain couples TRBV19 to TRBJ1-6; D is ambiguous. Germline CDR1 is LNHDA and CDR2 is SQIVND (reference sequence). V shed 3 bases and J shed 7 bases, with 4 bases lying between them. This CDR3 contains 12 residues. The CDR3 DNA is TGTGCCAGTAGTATTAGCAATTCACCCCTCCACTTT. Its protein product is CASSISNSPLHF.

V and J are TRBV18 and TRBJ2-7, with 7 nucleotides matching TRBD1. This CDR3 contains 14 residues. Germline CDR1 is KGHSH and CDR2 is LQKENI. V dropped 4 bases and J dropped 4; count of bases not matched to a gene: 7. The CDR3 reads CASSLRDRSYEQYF. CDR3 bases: TGTGCCAGCTCACTCCGGGACAGATCATACGAGCAGTACTTC.

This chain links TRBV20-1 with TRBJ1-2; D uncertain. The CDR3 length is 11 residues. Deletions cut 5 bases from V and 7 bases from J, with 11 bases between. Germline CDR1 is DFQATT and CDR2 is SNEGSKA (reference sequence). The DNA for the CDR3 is TGCAGTGCTCATTGGCCGGGTGGCTACACCTTC. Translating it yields CSAHWPGGYTF.